This TCR beta chain was recorded in a study of beta chain features in type 1 diabetes. In the study overall: Researchers looked at over 100,000,000 sorted cells across all samples.

This clone was seen more than once but under ten times. This CDR3 comprises 18 residues. Losses at the gene ends were 4 bases for V and 2 bases for J; bases not matched to a gene: 14. Germline V lookup: CDR1 SGHRS, CDR2 YFSETQ. Sequenced material consisted of expressed TCRB transcripts (all of the isolated RNA was reverse transcribed). Clones were read by immunoSEQ multiplex PCR, and TCRdb kept only the in-frame ones, dropping some. This sample has hundreds of thousands of clones, with roughly a sixth found just once. The sequenced sample was naive CD4+ T cells from blood. The chain uses TRBV5-1 and TRBJ2-1; 8 positions match TRBD1. The sequence was collected from a woman aged 18-29 years in good health. The CDR3: CASSGGVTGQGTYNEQFF. CDR3 bases: TGCGCCAGCAGCGGAGGGGTCACTGGACAGGGAACCTACAATGAGCAGTTCTTC.